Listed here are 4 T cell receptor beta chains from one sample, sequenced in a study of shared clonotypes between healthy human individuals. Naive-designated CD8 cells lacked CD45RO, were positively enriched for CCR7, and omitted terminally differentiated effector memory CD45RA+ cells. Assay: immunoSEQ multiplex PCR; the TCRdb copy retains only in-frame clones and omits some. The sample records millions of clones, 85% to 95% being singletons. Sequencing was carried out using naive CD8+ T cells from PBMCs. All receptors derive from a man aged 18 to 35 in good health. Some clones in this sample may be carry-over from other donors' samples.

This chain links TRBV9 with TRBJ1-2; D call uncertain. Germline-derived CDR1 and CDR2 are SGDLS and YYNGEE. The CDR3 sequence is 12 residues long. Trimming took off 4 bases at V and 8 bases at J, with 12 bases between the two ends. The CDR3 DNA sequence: TGTGCCAGCAGCTCGGGAGCAGACGGCTACACCTTC. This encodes CASSSGADGYTF.

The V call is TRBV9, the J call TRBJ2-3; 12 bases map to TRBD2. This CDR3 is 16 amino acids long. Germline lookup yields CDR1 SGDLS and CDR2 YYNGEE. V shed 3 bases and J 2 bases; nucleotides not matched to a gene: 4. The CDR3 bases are TGTGCCAGCAGCGGTCGGACTAGCGGGATCACAGATACGCAGTATTTT. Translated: CASSGRTSGITDTQYF.

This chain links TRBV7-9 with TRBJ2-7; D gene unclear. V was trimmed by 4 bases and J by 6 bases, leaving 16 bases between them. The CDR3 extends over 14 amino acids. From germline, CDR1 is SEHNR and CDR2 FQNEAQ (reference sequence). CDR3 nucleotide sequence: TGTGCCAGCAGCTCCCGGATCCGACCCCGCGAGCAGTACTTC. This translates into CASSSRIRPREQYF.

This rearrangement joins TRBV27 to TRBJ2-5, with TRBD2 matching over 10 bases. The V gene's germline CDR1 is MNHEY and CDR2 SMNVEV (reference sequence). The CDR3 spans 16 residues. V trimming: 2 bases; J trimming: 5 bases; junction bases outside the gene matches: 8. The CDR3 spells CASSLIVAGGQETQYF. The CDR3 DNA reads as TGTGCCAGCAGTTTAATTGTAGCGGGAGGACAGGAGACCCAGTACTTC.